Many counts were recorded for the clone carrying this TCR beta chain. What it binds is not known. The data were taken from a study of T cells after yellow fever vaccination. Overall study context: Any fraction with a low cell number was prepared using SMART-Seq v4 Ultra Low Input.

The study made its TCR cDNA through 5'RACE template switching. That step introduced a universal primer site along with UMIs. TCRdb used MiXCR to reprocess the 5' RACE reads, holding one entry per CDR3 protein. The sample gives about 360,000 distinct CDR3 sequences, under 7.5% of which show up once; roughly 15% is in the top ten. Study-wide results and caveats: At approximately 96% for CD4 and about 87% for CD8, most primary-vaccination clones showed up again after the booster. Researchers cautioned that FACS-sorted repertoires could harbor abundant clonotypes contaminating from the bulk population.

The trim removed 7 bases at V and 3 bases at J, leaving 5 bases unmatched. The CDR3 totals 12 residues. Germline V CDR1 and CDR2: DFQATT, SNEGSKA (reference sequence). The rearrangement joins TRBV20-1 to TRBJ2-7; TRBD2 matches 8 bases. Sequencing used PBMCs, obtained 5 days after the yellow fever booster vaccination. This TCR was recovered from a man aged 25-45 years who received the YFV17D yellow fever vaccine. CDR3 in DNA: TGCAGTGTCTACGGGACTAGCTACGAGCAGTACTTC. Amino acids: CSVYGTSYEQYF.